This TCR beta chain was captured by sequencing in a study of blood T cell repertoires in COVID-19. Study summary: Donors in the United States, Italy and Spain gave samples during acute or convalescent COVID-19. Nucleic acid was either cDNA or gDNA, and it came from T cells, B-cell-depleted T cells, or PBMCs.

Original processing notes: Reference gene primer amplification gave estimated nucleated cell counts. TCRdb's table, derived via immunoSEQ multiplex PCR, lists solely in-frame clones and lacks some. V and J calls and clone size follow that table, whereas D and trimming were derived from the DNA. The sample has roughly 230,000 clones, roughly 89% seen once. Germline trimming cut 4 bases from V and 8 bases from J; bases unmatched to any gene: 11. Germline CDR1 is SGHNT and CDR2 is YYREEE (reference sequence). The CDR3 has 14 amino acids. This sequence joins TRBV5-4 and TRBJ1-2; 7 positions match TRBD1. The sample consisted of peripheral blood. This clonotype was sampled from a woman aged 40 to 50 who had recovered from COVID-19. CDR3 residues: CASSRQGLVKGYTF. Written as DNA, the CDR3 is TGTGCCAGCAGCAGACAGGGCTTGGTTAAGGGCTACACCTTC.